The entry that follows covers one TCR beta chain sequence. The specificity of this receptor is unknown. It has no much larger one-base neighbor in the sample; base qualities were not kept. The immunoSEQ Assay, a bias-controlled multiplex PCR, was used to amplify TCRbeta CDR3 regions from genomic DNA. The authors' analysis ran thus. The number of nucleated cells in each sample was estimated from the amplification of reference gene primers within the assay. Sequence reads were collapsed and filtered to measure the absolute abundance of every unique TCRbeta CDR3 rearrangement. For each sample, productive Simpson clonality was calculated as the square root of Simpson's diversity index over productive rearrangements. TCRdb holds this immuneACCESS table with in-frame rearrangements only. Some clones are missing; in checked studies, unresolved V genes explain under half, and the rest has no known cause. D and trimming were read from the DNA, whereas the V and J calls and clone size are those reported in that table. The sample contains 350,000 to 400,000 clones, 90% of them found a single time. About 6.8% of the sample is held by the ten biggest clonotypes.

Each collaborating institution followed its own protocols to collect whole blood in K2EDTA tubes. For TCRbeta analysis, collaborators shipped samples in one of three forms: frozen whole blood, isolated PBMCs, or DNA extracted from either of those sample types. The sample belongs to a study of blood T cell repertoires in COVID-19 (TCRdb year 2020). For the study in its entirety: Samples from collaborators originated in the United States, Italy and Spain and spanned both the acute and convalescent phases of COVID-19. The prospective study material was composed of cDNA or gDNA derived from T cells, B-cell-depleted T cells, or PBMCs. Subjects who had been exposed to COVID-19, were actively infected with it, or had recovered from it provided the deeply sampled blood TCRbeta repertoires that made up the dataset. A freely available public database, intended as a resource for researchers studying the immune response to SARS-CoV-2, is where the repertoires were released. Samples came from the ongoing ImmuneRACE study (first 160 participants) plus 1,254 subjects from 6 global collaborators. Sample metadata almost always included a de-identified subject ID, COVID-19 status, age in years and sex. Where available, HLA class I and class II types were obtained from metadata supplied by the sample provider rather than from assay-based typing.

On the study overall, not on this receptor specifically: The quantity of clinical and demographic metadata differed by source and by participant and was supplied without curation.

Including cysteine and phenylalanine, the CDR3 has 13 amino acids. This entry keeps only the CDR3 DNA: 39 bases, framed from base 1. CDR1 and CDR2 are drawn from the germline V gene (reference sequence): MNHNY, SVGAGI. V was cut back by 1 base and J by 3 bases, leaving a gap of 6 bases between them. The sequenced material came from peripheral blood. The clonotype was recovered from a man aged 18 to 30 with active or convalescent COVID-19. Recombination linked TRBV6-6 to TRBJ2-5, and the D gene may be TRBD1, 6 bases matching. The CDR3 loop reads CASSYYREETQYF. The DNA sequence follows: TGTGCCAGCAGTTACTACAGGGAAGAGACCCAGTACTTC.